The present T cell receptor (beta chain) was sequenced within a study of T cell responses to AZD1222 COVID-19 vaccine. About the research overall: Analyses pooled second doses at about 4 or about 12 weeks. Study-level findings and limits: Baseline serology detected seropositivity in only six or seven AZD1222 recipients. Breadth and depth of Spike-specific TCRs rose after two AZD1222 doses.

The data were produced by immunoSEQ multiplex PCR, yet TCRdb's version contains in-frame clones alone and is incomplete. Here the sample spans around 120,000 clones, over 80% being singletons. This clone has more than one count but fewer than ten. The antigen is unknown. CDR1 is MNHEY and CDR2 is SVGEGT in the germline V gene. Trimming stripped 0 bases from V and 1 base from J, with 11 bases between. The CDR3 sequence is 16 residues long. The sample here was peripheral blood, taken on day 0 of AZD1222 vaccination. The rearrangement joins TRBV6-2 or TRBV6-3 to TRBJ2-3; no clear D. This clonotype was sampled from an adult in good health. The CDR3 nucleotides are TGTGCCAGCAGTTACTCCGGTGTGGACGGCACAGATACGCAGTATTTT. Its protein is CASSYSGVDGTDTQYF.